The 22 T cell receptor beta chains below all came from one sample that was sequenced in a study of breast tumors, draining lymph nodes, adjacent tissues. One entry per CDR3 protein results from TCRdb running MiXCR on the multiplex PCR reads. The sample shows about 200,000 distinct CDR3 sequences, less than 40% of them seen only once. Samples came from axillary lymph nodes draining the breast cancer. Material: axillary lymph node tissue. These TCRs come from a female donor with breast cancer. Some clones in this sample may be carry-over from other donors' samples.

On this clonotype: One end of the junction fails to match germline, which may point to a read error. This chain uses TRBV2 with TRBJ2-5; TRBD2 agrees at 7 bases. Germline CDR1 reads SNHLY; CDR2 reads FYNNEI. This CDR3 has 11 amino acids. CDR3 nucleotides: TGTGCCAGCAGTCTGTTGGGAGGGGTGGACTTC. It encodes CASSLLGGVDF.

J is TRBJ2-6 and V is TRBV20-1; 13 bases match TRBD2. Germline lookup yields CDR1 DFQATT and CDR2 SNEGSKA (reference sequence). V was clipped by 5 bases and J by 2 bases; unmatched bases: 3. This CDR3 region has 16 residues. The CDR3 here is CSASGTSGAGANVLTF. The CDR3 DNA follows: TGCAGTGCTTCCGGGACTAGCGGGGCTGGGGCCAACGTCCTGACTTTC.

This clonotype was seen just once. This chain joins TRBV7-6 and TRBJ2-3; 11 positions agree with TRBD2. Per germline, CDR1 SGHVS and CDR2 FNYEAQ. Germline trimming cut 5 bases from V and 0 bases from J; bases unmatched to any gene: 4. The CDR3 totals 16 residues. CDR3 sequence reads: CASSLTSGTSTDTQYF. The CDR3 nucleotides are TGTGCCAGCAGCCTGACTAGCGGGACTAGCACAGATACGCAGTATTTT.

The CDR3 DNA is TGTGCCAGCAGCACAGGAGATACAGGGGTCTACGTCCTGACTTTC. It translates to CASSTGDTGVYVLTF. V usage is TRBV7-2 and J usage is TRBJ2-6, with TRBD1 matching over 7 bases. The V segment lost 5 bases and the J segment 11 bases; nucleotides outside the gene matches: 12. Germline CDR1 reads SGHTA; CDR2 reads FQGNSA. The CDR3 has 15 amino acids. Filled out from reference TRBV7-2 and TRBJ2-6, the complete variable domain reads GAGVSQSPSNKVTEKGKDVELRCDPISGHTALYWYRQSLGQGLEFLIYFQGNSAPDKSGLPSDRFSAERTGGSVSTLTIQRTQQEDSAVYLCASSTGDTGVYVLTFGAGSRLTVL.

This clonotype was seen repeatedly, ten times or more. This chain joins TRBV18 and TRBJ1-2; the D gene is possibly TRBD1 (6 bases). The CDR3 is made up of 15 amino acids. Germline V gene lookup returns CDR1 KGHSH and CDR2 LQKENI. V dropped 0 bases and J dropped 0 bases, with 8 bases sitting between them. The CDR3 DNA reads as TGTGCCAGCTCACCACCGGGGGCCGCTAACTATGGCTACACCTTC. Its translation is CASSPPGAANYGYTF.

This clonotype was counted many times. The chain carries TRBV4-2 and TRBJ1-2; a possible D gene is TRBD1 (6 bases). The CDR3 runs to 15 residues. The V and J ends lost 1 base and 0 bases respectively, with 9 bases between them. Germline CDR1 LGHNA, CDR2 YNFKEQ. This CDR3 is CASSQATGTNYGYTF. The CDR3 DNA reads as TGTGCCAGCAGCCAAGCAACAGGGACTAACTATGGCTACACCTTC.

This chain uses TRBV10-3 with TRBJ2-6; the D is unclear. V lost 3 bases to trimming and J lost 4 bases, with 13 bases between them. The germline CDR1 and CDR2 sequences are ENHRY and SYGVKD. The length of the CDR3 is 16 residues. The CDR3 is CAISDAGRSGANVLTF. The CDR3 nucleotides are TGTGCCATCAGTGATGCTGGAAGGTCGGGGGCCAACGTCCTGACTTTC.

There are many counts of this clonotype. CDR3 bases: TGTGCCAGTAGAGCAGGGGACAGTTGGGTCACCGGGGAGCTGTTTTTT. This translates into CASRAGDSWVTGELFF. V usage is TRBV19 and J usage is TRBJ2-2; 7 bases are shared with TRBD1. After removal of 6 bases from V and 4 bases from J, the junction contained 11 bases not matched to a gene. This CDR3 has 16 residues. Germline V gene lookup returns CDR1 LNHDA and CDR2 SQIVND (reference sequence).

This clonotype was recorded at least ten times. This chain connects TRBV7-2 to TRBJ2-3; tentative D call: TRBD2 (6 bases). V dropped 1 base and J dropped 3 bases, with 14 bases sitting between them. Per germline, CDR1 SGHTA and CDR2 FQGNSA. This CDR3 comprises 16 residues. The CDR3 nucleotides read TGTGCCAGCAGCTTAGGTACTAGCAAATCTACAGATACGCAGTATTTT. Encoded protein: CASSLGTSKSTDTQYF.

This rearrangement joins TRBV7-9 to TRBJ1-4; D possibly corresponds to TRBD1 (6 bases). Trimming shortened V by 1 base and J by 1 base, and 13 bases separated the two germline ends. There are 17 residues in the CDR3. Germline V CDR1 and CDR2: SEHNR, FQNEAQ (reference sequence). DNA of the CDR3: TGTGCCAGCAGCTTAGTAGGGGGGGCTGGAACTAATGAAAAACTGTTTTTT. Its translation: CASSLVGGAGTNEKLFF. The variable domain in full, completed from reference TRBV7-9 and TRBJ1-4, reads DTGVSQNPRHKITKRGQNVTFRCDPISEHNRLYWYRQTLGQGPEFLTYFQNEAQLEKSRLLSDRFSAERPKGSFSTLEIQRTEQGDSAMYLCASSLVGGAGTNEKLFFGSGTQLSVL.

Worth noting for this clonotype: Given a much more abundant clone one base away, this may be a read error. The J gene is TRBJ2-5, the V gene TRBV5-6; D is tentatively TRBD1 or TRBD2 (6 bases each). Germline V gene lookup returns CDR1 SGHDT and CDR2 YYEEEE. V shed 0 bases and J shed 5 bases, with 11 bases lying between them. There are 14 residues in the CDR3. In DNA form, the CDR3 reads TGTGCCAGCAGCTTGGCGGGGGCGGCTGAGACCCAGTACTTC. Translated, it gives CASSLAGAAETQYF.

This clonotype was detected many times. The chain couples TRBV5-8 to TRBJ1-4; possibly TRBD1 for D (6 bases). The CDR3 is 13 amino acids. Trimming pared 0 bases from V and 9 bases from J, leaving 9 bases between. Germline assignment: CDR1 SGHTS and CDR2 YDEGEE. The CDR3 DNA is TGTGCCAGCAGCTTGGCAGGGGTAAAAAAACTGTTTTTT. It is translated as CASSLAGVKKLFF.

This clonotype has a count of ten or more. This sequence joins TRBV20-1 and TRBJ1-4; D gene unclear. The CDR3 has 15 residues. The germline V and J ends were trimmed by 3 bases and 0 bases, with 11 bases remaining between them. Germline lookup yields CDR1 DFQATT and CDR2 SNEGSKA (reference sequence). The CDR3 sequence is CSARDDGPTNEKLFF. The CDR3 DNA reads as TGCAGTGCTAGGGATGACGGGCCAACTAATGAAAAACTGTTTTTT.

As for this clonotype: Just one base apart from a much larger clone, this may be a read error. This sequence joins TRBV7-2 and TRBJ1-1, with D unresolved. Germline V gene data show CDR1 as SGHTA and CDR2 as FQGNSA. This CDR3 spans 14 amino acids. The CDR3 sequence is CAGSLGGRNTEAFF. In nucleotides, the CDR3 is TGTGCCGGCAGCTTAGGAGGGAGGAACACTGAAGCTTTCTTT.

This clonotype was found a few times. The V call is TRBV3-2, the J call TRBJ1-4; the table gives TRBD1 as D, unverified against the DNA. TRBV3-2 represents a pseudogene. The CDR3 consists of 16 residues. This CDR3 reads CASSQHRTAENEKLFF. The CDR3 nucleotides read TGTGCCAGCAGCCAACATAGGACAGCCGAAAATGAAAAACTGTTTTTT.

This clonotype was recorded many times. This chain joins TRBV6-1 and TRBJ2-7; TRBD2 agrees at 7 bases. The CDR3 consists of 12 residues. J was trimmed by 2 bases and V by 6 bases; bases with no gene match: 1. Germline V gene sequence: CDR1 MNHNS, CDR2 SASEGT. The CDR3 here is CASSRGAYEQYF. CDR3 DNA sequence: TGTGCCAGCAGCCGGGGGGCCTACGAGCAGTACTTC.

There are many counts of this clonotype. This chain links TRBV7-8 with TRBJ2-3; the D gene is possibly TRBD2 (5 bases). Germline CDR1 and CDR2: SGHVS and FQNEAQ. There are 14 residues in the CDR3. V lost 5 bases and J 6 bases, leaving 15 bases between the germline ends. The CDR3 DNA follows: TGTGCCAGCAGCGGAGATGGACTCATCGATACGCAGTATTTT. This gives the protein CASSGDGLIDTQYF.

This clonotype was seen only a few times. The chain uses TRBV27 and TRBJ2-6; D not resolved. Trimming took 0 bases from V and 0 from J, leaving 12 bases between them. The CDR3 totals 18 residues. In germline, CDR1 is MNHEY, CDR2 SMNVEV (reference sequence). The CDR3 sequence is CASSLSTFMTSGANVLTF. CDR3 nucleotides: TGTGCCAGCAGTTTATCGACCTTCATGACCTCTGGGGCCAACGTCCTGACTTTC.

This clonotype was counted at least ten times. The chain recombines TRBV20-1 with TRBJ2-7; D is unclear. This CDR3 is 15 amino acids long. From germline, CDR1 is DFQATT and CDR2 SNEGSKA (reference sequence). The germline V and J ends were trimmed by 0 bases and 2 bases, with 14 bases remaining between them. The CDR3 coding sequence is TGCAGTGCTAGAGATCGGGCAGGTTGGGCCTACGAGCAGTACTTC. As protein: CSARDRAGWAYEQYF.

A few counts support this clonotype. At one end, the junction sequence differs from germline, possibly due to a read error. The V and J genes are TRBV6-4 and TRBJ2-1, with TRBD1 matching 8 bases. CDR3 length: 15 amino acids. Germline values: CDR1 MRHNA, CDR2 SNTAGT. CDR3: CASSHSGGADNEQFF. The CDR3 DNA sequence: TGTGCCAGCAGTCACTCAGGGGGCGCGGACAATGAGCAGTTCTTC.

This clonotype appeared once. This chain joins TRBV7-9 and TRBJ1-4; D unresolved. CDR1 and CDR2 from the germline V gene are SEHNR and FQNEAQ (reference sequence). This CDR3 is built from 14 residues. The V and J ends lost 5 bases and 7 bases respectively, with 14 bases between them. The CDR3 loop is CASSETVASEKLFF. DNA of the CDR3: TGTGCCAGCAGCGAAACAGTAGCCAGTGAAAAACTGTTTTTT.

The chain uses TRBV2 and TRBJ1-2, with no clear D. V gave up 8 bases and J gave up 0 bases, with 16 bases separating them. CDR3 length: 15 residues. The V gene's germline CDR1 is SNHLY and CDR2 FYNNEI. Here the CDR3 DNA reads TGTGCCAGCTTTACCCTCAAGCAGGCTAACTATGGCTACACCTTC. Translating it yields CASFTLKQANYGYTF.